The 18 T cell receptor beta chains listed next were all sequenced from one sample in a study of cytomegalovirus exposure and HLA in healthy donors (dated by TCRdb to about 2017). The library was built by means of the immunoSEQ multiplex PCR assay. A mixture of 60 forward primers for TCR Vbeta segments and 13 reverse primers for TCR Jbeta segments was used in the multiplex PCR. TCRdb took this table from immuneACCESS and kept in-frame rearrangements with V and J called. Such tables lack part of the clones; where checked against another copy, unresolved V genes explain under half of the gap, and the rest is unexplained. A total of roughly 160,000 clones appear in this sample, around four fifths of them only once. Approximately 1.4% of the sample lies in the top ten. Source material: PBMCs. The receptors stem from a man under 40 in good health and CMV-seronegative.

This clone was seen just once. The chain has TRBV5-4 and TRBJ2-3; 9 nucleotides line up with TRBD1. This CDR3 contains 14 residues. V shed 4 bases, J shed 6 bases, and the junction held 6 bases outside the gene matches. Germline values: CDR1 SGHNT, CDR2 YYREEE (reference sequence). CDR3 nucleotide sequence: TGTGCCAGCAGCCGTACAGGGGGCGGTGATACGCAGTATTTT. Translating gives CASSRTGGGDTQYF.

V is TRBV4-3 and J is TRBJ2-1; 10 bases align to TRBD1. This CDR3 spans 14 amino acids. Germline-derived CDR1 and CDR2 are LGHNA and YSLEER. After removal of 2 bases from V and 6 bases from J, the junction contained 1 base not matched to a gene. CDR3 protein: CASSQWDRGNEQFF. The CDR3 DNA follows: TGCGCCAGCAGCCAATGGGACAGGGGCAATGAGCAGTTCTTC.

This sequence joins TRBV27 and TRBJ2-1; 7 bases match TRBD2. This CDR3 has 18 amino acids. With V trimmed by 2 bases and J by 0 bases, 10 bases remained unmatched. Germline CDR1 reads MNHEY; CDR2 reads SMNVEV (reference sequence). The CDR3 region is CASSLRLAALSSYNEQFF. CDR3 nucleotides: TGTGCCAGCAGTTTAAGGCTAGCGGCGCTCAGCTCCTACAATGAGCAGTTCTTC.

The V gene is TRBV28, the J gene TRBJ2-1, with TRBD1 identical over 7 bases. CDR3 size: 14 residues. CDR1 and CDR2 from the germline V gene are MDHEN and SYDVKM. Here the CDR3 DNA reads TGTCTCGAACCGGACAGGCCCGGGTTGAATGAGCAGTTCTTC. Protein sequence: CLEPDRPGLNEQFF.

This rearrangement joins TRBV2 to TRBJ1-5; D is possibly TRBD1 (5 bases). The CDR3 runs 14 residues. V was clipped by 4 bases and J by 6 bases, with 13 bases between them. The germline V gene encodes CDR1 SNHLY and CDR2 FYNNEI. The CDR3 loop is CASSVAGYFQPQHF. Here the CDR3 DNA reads TGTGCCAGCAGTGTCGCAGGGTATTTTCAGCCCCAGCATTTT.

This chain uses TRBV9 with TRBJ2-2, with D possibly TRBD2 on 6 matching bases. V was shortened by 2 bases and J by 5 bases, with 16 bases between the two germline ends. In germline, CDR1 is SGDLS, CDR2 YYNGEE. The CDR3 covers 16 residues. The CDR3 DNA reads TGTGCCAGCAGCGTTAACAAGGCTCGGGGGACCGGGGAGCTGTTTTTT. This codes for CASSVNKARGTGELFF.

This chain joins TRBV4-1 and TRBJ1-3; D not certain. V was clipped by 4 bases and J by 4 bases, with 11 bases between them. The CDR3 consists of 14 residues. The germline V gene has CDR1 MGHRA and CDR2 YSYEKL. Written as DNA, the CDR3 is TGCGCCAGCAGCCCAGGACTGAGGGGAAACACCATATATTTT. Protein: CASSPGLRGNTIYF.

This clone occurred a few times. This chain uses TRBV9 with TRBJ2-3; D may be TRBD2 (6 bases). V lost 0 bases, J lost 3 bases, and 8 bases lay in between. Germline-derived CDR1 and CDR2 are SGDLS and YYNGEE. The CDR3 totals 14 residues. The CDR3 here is CASSVEGGTDTQYF. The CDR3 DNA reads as TGTGCCAGCAGCGTAGAGGGAGGAACAGATACGCAGTATTTT.

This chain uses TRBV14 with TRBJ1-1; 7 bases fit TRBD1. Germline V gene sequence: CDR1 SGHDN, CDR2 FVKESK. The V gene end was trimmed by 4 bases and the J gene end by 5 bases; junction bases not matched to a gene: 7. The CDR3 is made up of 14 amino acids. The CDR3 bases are TGTGCCAGCAGCCCCCGACAGGGCTGGACTGAAGCTTTCTTT. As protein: CASSPRQGWTEAFF.

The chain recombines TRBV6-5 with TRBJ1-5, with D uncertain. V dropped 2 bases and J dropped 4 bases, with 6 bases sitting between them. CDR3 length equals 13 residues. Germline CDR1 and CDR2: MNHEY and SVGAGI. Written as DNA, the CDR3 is TGTGCCAGCAGTTACGGTGCGAATCAGCCCCAGCATTTT. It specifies CASSYGANQPQHF.

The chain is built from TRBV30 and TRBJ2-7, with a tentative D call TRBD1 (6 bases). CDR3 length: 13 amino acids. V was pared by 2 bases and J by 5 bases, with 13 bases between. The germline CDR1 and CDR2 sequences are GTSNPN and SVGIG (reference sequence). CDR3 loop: CAWSTKQGNEQYF. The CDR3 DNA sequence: TGTGCCTGGAGTACAAAACAGGGAAACGAGCAGTACTTC.

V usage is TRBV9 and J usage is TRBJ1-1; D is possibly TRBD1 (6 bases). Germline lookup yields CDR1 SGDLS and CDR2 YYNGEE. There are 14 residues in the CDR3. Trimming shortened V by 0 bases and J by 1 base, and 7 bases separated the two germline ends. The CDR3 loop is CASSVETGNTEAFF. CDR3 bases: TGTGCCAGCAGCGTAGAGACAGGGAACACTGAAGCTTTCTTT.

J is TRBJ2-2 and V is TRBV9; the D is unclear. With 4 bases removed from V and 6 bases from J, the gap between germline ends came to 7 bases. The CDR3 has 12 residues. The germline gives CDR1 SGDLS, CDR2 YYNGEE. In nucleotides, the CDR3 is TGTGCCAGCAGCCTACTTTCCGGGGAGCTGTTTTTT. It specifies CASSLLSGELFF.

The CDR3 sequence is CASSEGGQLNTEAFF. The CDR3 DNA reads TGTGCCAGCAGCGAGGGGGGACAGCTGAACACTGAAGCTTTCTTT. The rearrangement links TRBV5-4 to TRBJ1-1; 7 positions agree with TRBD1. The CDR3 has 15 amino acids. Trimming removed 4 bases from V and 0 bases from J; junction bases left unmatched: 6. Germline CDR1 SGHNT, CDR2 YYREEE (reference sequence).

The CDR3 DNA follows: TGTGCCAGCAGTTATAGCGGGTCCTCCTACGAGCAGTACTTC. It translates to CASSYSGSSYEQYF. The V and J genes are TRBV28 and TRBJ2-7; TRBD2 aligns across 7 bases. Germline V gene data show CDR1 as MDHEN and CDR2 as SYDVKM. The CDR3 has 14 residues. V shed 4 bases and J 0 bases; nucleotides not matched to a gene: 3.

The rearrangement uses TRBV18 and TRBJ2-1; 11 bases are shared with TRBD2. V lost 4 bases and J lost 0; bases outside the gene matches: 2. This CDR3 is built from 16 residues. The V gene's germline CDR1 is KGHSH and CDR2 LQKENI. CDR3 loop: CASSLLAGGSYNEQFF. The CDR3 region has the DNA TGTGCCAGCTCACTCCTAGCGGGGGGCTCCTACAATGAGCAGTTCTTC.

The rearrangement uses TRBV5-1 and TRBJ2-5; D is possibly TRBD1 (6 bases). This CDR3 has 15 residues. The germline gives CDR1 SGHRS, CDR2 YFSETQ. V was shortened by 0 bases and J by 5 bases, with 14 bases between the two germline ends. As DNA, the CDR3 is TGCGCCAGCAGCTTGGGAGGCCAGGGGAAGGAGACCCAGTACTTC. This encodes CASSLGGQGKETQYF.

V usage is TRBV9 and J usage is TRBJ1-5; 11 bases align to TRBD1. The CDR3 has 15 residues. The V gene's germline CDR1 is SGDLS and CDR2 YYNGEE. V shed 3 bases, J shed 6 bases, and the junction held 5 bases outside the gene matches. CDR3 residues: CASSGGTGGGQPQHF. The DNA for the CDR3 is TGTGCCAGCAGCGGCGGGACAGGGGGAGGTCAGCCCCAGCATTTT.